Below, one T cell receptor (beta chain) is given with its context. The antigen is undetermined. The CDR3 has 17 amino acids. Trimming took 2 bases from V and 1 from J, leaving 15 bases between them. The protocol was immunoSEQ multiplex PCR, while the TCRdb copy is restricted to in-frame clones and leaves out a portion. The table has some 14,000 clones, 81% seen once. This entry comes from a study of immune cell composition in non-small cell lung cancer. Study results and limitations: Clones >0.5% enriched in tumour were rarer in adenocarcinoma (roughly 35%) than squamous (75%).

This clonotype was sampled from a human donor with non-small cell lung cancer. V is TRBV23-1 and J is TRBJ2-4; unclear D gene. TRBV23-1 is reported as an ORF; its role is uncertain. Sequenced input: lung tumor tissue. CDR3 sequence (DNA): TGCGCCAGCAGTCAAAAACCCCCTTCTTGCGCCAAAAACATTCAGTACTTC. Translated: CASSQKPPSCAKNIQYF.